The present entry profiles one T cell receptor (beta chain) with its context. The data belong to a study of blood T cell repertoires in COVID-19. Across the whole study: The analysed material was cDNA or gDNA that came from T cells, B-cell-depleted T cells, or PBMCs.

In the authors' methods: The authors estimated nucleated cell counts from reference gene primer amplification. Produced via immunoSEQ multiplex PCR; TCRdb's table is partial and in-frame only. That table is the source of V, J and clone size, and D and trimming were worked out from the DNA. This repertoire shows some 520,000 clones, 89% found once; its top ten account for about 1%. The ends were cut back, 5 bases at V and 3 bases at J, with 12 bases in the middle. From germline, CDR1 is SGHRS and CDR2 YFSETQ. The CDR3 length is 13 residues. Patients of the Seattle cohort, enrolled during active infection, were followed longitudinally.

The receptor comes from a young man with COVID-19, enrolled during active disease. The chain combines TRBV5-1 with TRBJ2-7; TRBD2 might be the D (6 bases). Input material: peripheral blood. CDR3 loop: CASSVSGDYEQYF. CDR3 nucleotide sequence: TGCGCCAGCAGTGTTAGCGGAGACTACGAGCAGTACTTC.